This is a list of T cell receptor beta chains from one sample in a study of regulatory and conventional T cells in RAG deficiency. Assay used: immunoSEQ multiplex PCR; TCRdb lists only in-frame clones, some missing. The sample holds more than 650 clones; around 38% are singletons and the top ten take approximately 37%. The sample comprised CD4+ effector T cells sorted from blood. The origin of the receptors is a human donor with RAG deficiency presenting as severe combined immunodeficiency. The CDR3 runs from the conserved cysteine through the conserved F or W. D genes are given only for firm matches. Part of the rows lack a size; the others show once, few, many or a class for expanded clones.

v_gene: TRBV19; abundance: .; j_gene: TRBJ1-1; d_gene: .; CDR3nt: TGTGCCAGTAGTATAGGGTTTTATTCTCTGACAGCTTTCTTT; CDR3aa: CASSIGFYSLTAFF
v_gene: TRBV5-4; abundance: once; j_gene: TRBJ1-5; d_gene: .; CDR3nt: TGTGCCAGCAGCTTAGGAGACAGGTTTCGTCAGCCCCAGCATTTT; CDR3aa: CASSLGDRFRQPQHF
v_gene: TRBV5-4; abundance: few; j_gene: TRBJ2-1; d_gene: .; CDR3nt: TGTGCCAGCAGCTTAGGGACATACAATGAGCAGTTCTTC; CDR3aa: CASSLGTYNEQFF
v_gene: TRBV5-1; abundance: medium-sized; j_gene: TRBJ2-5; d_gene: .; CDR3nt: TGCGCCAGCAGCCCCTTTCAAGAGACCCAGTACTTC; CDR3aa: CASSPFQETQYF
v_gene: TRBV7-4; abundance: few; j_gene: TRBJ1-4; d_gene: TRBD1; CDR3nt: TGTGCCAGCAGCCGCAGGGGGAATAATGAAAAACTGTTTTTT; CDR3aa: CASSRRGNNEKLFF
v_gene: TRBV2; abundance: .; j_gene: TRBJ2-7; d_gene: .; CDR3nt: TGTGCCGGCGTATTCCGGGACGGAGCCTACGAGCAGTACTTC; CDR3aa: CAGVFRDGAYEQYF
v_gene: TRBV7-4; abundance: .; j_gene: TRBJ1-2; d_gene: TRBD1; CDR3nt: TGTGCCAGCAGCTTAGGGCTGGGGACAGCTAACTATGGCTACACCTTC; CDR3aa: CASSLGLGTANYGYTF
v_gene: TRBV7-6; abundance: .; j_gene: TRBJ2-7; d_gene: .; CDR3nt: TGTGCCAGCAGCCTGTCCTACGAGCAGTACTTC; CDR3aa: CASSLSYEQYF
v_gene: TRBV9; abundance: .; j_gene: TRBJ2-7; d_gene: .; CDR3nt: TGTGCCAGCAGCGTAGGGTACGAGCAGTACTTC; CDR3aa: CASSVGYEQYF
v_gene: TRBV9; abundance: medium-sized; j_gene: TRBJ1-1; d_gene: .; CDR3nt: TGTGCCAGCAGCGCTGACAGGAACACTGAAGCTTTCTTT; CDR3aa: CASSADRNTEAFF
v_gene: TRBV11-3; abundance: medium-sized; j_gene: TRBJ1-6; d_gene: .; CDR3nt: TGTGCCAGCAGCCCGGACAGCTGGCGTTCACCCCTCCACTTT; CDR3aa: CASSPDSWRSPLHF
v_gene: TRBV19; abundance: large; j_gene: TRBJ1-1; d_gene: .; CDR3nt: TGTGCCAGTAGTATCGCTGAAGCTTTCTTT; CDR3aa: CASSIAEAFF
v_gene: TRBV5-1; abundance: .; j_gene: TRBJ1-2; d_gene: .; CDR3nt: TGCGCCAGCAGCGCACTTAACTATGGCTACACCTTC; CDR3aa: CASSALNYGYTF
v_gene: TRBV30; abundance: few; j_gene: TRBJ2-5; d_gene: .; CDR3nt: TGTGCCTGGAGTCGAGAGACCCAGTACTTC; CDR3aa: CAWSRETQYF
v_gene: TRBV4-2; abundance: .; j_gene: TRBJ1-2; d_gene: TRBD1; CDR3nt: TGTGCCAGCAGCCTCGACAGGGGGTATGGCTACACCTTC; CDR3aa: CASSLDRGYGYTF
v_gene: TRBV21-1; abundance: .; j_gene: TRBJ2-7; d_gene: .; CDR3nt: TGTGCCAGCAGCCAAGTGGGGGCGTACGAGCAGTACTTC; CDR3aa: CASSQVGAYEQYF
v_gene: TRBV27; abundance: hyperexpanded; j_gene: TRBJ1-4; d_gene: .; CDR3nt: TGTGCCAGCAGTGGGGGCGTTGTCGAAAAACTGTTTTTT; CDR3aa: CASSGGVVEKLFF
v_gene: TRBV6-6; abundance: .; j_gene: TRBJ2-7; d_gene: .; CDR3nt: TGTGCCAGCACCACAGGGATACACGAGCAGTACTTC; CDR3aa: CASTTGIHEQYF
v_gene: TRBV7-9; abundance: .; j_gene: TRBJ1-2; d_gene: TRBD1; CDR3nt: TGTGCCAGCAGCTTAGGGCTGGGGACAGCTAACTATGGCTACACCTTC; CDR3aa: CASSLGLGTANYGYTF
v_gene: TRBV7-6; abundance: .; j_gene: TRBJ2-2; d_gene: .; CDR3nt: TGTGCCAGCAACCAGTTCACCGGGGAGCTGTTTTTT; CDR3aa: CASNQFTGELFF
v_gene: TRBV5-4; abundance: .; j_gene: TRBJ1-2; d_gene: .; CDR3nt: TGTGCCAGCAGCCAGGGGTATGGCTACACCTTC; CDR3aa: CASSQGYGYTF
v_gene: TRBV27; abundance: medium-sized; j_gene: TRBJ2-1; d_gene: .; CDR3nt: TGTGCCAGCAGCGAGTTCTACAATGAGCAGTTCTTC; CDR3aa: CASSEFYNEQFF